The clone carrying this TCR beta chain was counted between two and nine times. An end of the junction does not agree with germline; a read error may underlie this. These data come from a study of cytomegalovirus exposure and HLA in healthy donors. This CDR3 has 14 residues. Germline assignment: CDR1 SSHAT and CDR2 FNYEAQ (reference sequence). The PCR employed 60 Vbeta primers together with 13 Jbeta primers. Assay: immunoSEQ multiplex PCR; the TCRdb copy retains only in-frame clones and omits some. Of 95,000 to 150,000 clones listed, about 68% are singletons. This clonotype was obtained from a middle-aged man in good health and CMV-seropositive. The sample consisted of PBMCs. This chain links TRBV7-7 with TRBJ2-5; 9 nucleotides align to TRBD1. CDR3 amino acids: CASSPDRGVETQYF. CDR3 DNA: TGTGCTAGCAGCCCGGACAGGGGTGTAGAGACCCAGTACTTC.